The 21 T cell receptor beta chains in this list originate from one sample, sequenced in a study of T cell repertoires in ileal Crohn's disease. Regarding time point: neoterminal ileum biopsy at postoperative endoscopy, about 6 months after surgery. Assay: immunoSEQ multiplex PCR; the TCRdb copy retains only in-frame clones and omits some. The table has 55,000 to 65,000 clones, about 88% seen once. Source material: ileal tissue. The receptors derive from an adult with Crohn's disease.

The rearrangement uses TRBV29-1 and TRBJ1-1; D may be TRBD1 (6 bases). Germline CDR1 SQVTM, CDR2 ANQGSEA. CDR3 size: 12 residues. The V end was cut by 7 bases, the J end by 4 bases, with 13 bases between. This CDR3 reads CSAGGIFTEAFF. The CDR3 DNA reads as TGCAGCGCTGGGGGCATCTTCACTGAAGCTTTCTTT. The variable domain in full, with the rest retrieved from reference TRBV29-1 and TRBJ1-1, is SAVISQKPSRDICQRGTSLTIQCQVDSQVTMMFWYRQQPGQSLTLIATANQGSEATYESGFVIDKFPISRPNLTFSTLTVSNMSPEDSSIYLCSAGGIFTEAFFGQGTRLTVV.

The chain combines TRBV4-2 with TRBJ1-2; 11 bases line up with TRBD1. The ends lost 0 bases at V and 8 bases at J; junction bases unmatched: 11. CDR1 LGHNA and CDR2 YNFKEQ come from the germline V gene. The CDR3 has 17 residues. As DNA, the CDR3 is TGTGCCAGCAGCCAAGAGTTGGGCGGACAGGGGGCCTTCGGCTACACCTTC. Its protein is CASSQELGGQGAFGYTF.

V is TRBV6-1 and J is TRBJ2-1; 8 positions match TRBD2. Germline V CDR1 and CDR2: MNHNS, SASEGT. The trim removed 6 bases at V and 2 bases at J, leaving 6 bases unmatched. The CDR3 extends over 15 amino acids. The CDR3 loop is CASSPGGAAYNEQFF. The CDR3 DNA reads TGTGCCAGCAGCCCGGGGGGGGCGGCCTACAATGAGCAGTTCTTC.

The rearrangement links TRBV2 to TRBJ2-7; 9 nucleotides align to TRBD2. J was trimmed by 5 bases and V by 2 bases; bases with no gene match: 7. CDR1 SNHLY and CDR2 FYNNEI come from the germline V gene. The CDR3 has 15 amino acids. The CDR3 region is CASSEPGLARNEQYF. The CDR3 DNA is TGTGCCAGCAGTGAACCGGGACTAGCTAGGAACGAGCAGTACTTC.

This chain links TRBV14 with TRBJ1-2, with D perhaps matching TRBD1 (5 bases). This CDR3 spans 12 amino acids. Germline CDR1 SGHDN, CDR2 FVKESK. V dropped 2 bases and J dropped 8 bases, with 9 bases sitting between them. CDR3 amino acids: CASSQLTGGYTF. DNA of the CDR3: TGTGCCAGCAGCCAACTCACAGGAGGCTACACCTTC.

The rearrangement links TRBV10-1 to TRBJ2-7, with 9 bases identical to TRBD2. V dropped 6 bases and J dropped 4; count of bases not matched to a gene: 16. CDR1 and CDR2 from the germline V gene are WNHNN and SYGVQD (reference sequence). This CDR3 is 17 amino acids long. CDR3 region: CASRESCGGADWYEQYV. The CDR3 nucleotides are TGCGCCAGCAGGGAAAGTTGCGGGGGGGCGGACTGGTACGAGCAGTACGTC.

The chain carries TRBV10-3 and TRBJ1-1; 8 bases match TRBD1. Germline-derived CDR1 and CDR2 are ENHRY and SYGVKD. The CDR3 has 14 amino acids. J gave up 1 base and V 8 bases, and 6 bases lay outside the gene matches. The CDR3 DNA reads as TGTGCCATCGTGTTCGGACAGGGGAACACTGAAGCTTTCTTT. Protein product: CAIVFGQGNTEAFF.

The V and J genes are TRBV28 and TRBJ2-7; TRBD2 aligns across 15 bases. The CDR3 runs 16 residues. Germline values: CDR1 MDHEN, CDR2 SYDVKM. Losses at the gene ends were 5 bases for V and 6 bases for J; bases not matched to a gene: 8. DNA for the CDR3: TGTGCCAGCAGTCCTCCGTTGGGACTAGCGGGAGGCGAGCAGTACTTC. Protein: CASSPPLGLAGGEQYF.

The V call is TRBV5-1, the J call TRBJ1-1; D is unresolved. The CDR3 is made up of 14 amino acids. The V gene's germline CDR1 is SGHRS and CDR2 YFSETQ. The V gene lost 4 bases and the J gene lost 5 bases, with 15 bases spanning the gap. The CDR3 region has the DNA TGCGCCAGCAGCCCGGGGTCGGGATGGACTGAAGCTTTCTTT. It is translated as CASSPGSGWTEAFF.

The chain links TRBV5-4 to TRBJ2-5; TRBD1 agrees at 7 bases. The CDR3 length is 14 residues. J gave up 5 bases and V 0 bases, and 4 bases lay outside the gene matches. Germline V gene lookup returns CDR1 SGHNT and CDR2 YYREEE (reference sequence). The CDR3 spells CASSLDEGAETQYF. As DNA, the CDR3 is TGTGCCAGCAGCTTGGACGAGGGGGCGGAGACCCAGTACTTC.

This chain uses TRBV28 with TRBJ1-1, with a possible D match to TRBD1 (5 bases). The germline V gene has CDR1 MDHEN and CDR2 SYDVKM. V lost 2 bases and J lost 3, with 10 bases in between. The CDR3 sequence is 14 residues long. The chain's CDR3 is CASSLRVGHTEAFF. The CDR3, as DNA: TGTGCCAGCAGTTTACGCGTGGGGCACACTGAAGCTTTCTTT.

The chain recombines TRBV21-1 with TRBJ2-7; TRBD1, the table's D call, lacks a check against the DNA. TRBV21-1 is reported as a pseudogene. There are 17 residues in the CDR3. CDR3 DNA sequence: TGTGCCAGCAGCAAGGGACCGGACAGGAGAAATCCCTACGAGCAGTACGTC. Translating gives CASSKGPDRRNPYEQYV.

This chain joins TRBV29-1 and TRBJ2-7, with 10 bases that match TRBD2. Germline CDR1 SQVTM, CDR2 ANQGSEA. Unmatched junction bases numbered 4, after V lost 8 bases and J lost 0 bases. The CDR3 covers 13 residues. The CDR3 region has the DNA TGCAGCATACTAGCGGGAAGCTCCTACGAGCAGTACTTC. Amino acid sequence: CSILAGSSYEQYF.

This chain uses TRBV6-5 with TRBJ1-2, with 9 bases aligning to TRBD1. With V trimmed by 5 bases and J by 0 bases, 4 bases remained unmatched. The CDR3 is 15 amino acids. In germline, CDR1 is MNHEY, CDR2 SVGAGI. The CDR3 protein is CASSRDRDANYGYTF. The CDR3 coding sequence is TGTGCCAGCAGTCGGGACAGGGATGCTAACTATGGCTACACCTTC.

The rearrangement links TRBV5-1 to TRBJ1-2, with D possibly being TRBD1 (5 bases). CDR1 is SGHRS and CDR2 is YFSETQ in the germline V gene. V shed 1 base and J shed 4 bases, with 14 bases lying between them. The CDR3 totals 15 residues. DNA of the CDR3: TGCGCCAGCAGCTTGATAGGCAGGGCAGGCTATGGCTACACCTTC. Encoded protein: CASSLIGRAGYGYTF.

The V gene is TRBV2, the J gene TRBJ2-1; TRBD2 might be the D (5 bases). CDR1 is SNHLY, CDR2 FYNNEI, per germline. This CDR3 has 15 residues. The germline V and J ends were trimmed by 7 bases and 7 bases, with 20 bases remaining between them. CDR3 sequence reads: CASKFEGLMSNEQFF. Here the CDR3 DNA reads TGTGCCAGCAAATTTGAGGGCTTAATGTCTAATGAGCAGTTCTTC.

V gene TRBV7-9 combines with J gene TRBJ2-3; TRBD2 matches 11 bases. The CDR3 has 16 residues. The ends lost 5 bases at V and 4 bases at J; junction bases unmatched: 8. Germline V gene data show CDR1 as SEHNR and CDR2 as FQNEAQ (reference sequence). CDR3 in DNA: TGTGCCAGCAGCGGGGACATAGCGGGAGGGCCAGATACGCAGTATTTT. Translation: CASSGDIAGGPDTQYF.

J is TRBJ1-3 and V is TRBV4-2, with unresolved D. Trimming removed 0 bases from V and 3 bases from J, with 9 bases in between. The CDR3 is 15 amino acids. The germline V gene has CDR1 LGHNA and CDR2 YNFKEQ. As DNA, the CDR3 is TGTGCCAGCAGCCAAGATGAAGGCGGTGGAAACACCATATATTTT. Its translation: CASSQDEGGGNTIYF.

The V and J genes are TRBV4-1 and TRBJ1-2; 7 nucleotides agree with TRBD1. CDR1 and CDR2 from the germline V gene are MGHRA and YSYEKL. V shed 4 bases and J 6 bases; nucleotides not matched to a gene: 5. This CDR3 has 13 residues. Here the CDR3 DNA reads TGCGCCAGCAGCCCGCAGGGGGACAATGGCTACACCTTC. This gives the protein CASSPQGDNGYTF.

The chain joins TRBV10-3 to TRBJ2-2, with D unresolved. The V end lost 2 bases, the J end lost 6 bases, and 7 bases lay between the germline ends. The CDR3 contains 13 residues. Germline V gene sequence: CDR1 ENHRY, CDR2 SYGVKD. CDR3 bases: TGTGCCATCAGTGAGCAGTACCCCGGGGAGCTGTTTTTT. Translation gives CAISEQYPGELFF.

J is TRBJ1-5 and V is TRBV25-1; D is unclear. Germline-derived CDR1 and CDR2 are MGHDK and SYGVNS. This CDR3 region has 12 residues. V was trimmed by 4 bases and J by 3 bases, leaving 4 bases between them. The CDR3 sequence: CASSGANQPQHF. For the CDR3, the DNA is TGTGCCAGCAGTGGGGCCAATCAGCCCCAGCATTTT. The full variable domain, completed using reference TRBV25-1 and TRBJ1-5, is EADIYQTPRYLVIGTGKKITLECSQTMGHDKMYWYQQDPGMELHLIHYSYGVNSTEKGDLSSESTVSRIRTEHFPLTLESARPSHTSQYLCASSGANQPQHFGDGTRLSIL.